Listed below are T cell receptor beta chains from one sample, sequenced in a study of graft-versus-host responses after intestinal transplantation. Data came from immunoSEQ multiplex PCR; TCRdb stores just in-frame clones and leaves some out. Seen here are more than 30,000 clones, 87% observed once, and the top ten hold over 15%. This specimen consisted of ileum tissue, obtained about 200 days after intestinal transplant. The receptors were gathered from a human patient who received an intestinal transplant, so some T cells may come from the graft donor. Each CDR3 is given with its conserved first and last residue. D genes are given only for firm matches. The listing skips clone size in some rows; elsewhere it reads once, few, many or a size class.

len: 15
v_gene: TRBV28
abundance: NA
d_gene: NA
j_gene: TRBJ2-2
CDR3aa: CASKGWADRTGELFF
CDR3nt: TGTGCCAGCAAGGGCTGGGCAGATCGCACCGGGGAGCTGTTTTTT

len: 16
v_gene: TRBV12-2
abundance: NA
d_gene: NA
j_gene: TRBJ1-2
CDR3aa: CASRLGGTGDNYGYTF
CDR3nt: TGTGCAAGTCGCTTAGGGGGGACAGGCGATAACTATGGCTACACCTTC

len: 14
v_gene: TRBV30
abundance: NA
d_gene: TRBD1
j_gene: TRBJ1-4
CDR3aa: CAWSSTGINEKLFF
CDR3nt: TGTGCCTGGAGTTCGACAGGGATAAATGAAAAACTGTTTTTT

len: 15
v_gene: TRBV10-3
abundance: NA
d_gene: NA
j_gene: TRBJ1-1
CDR3aa: CAISESRVGVTEAFF
CDR3nt: TGTGCCATCAGTGAGTCAAGGGTCGGAGTCACTGAAGCTTTCTTT

len: 12
v_gene: TRBV11-2
abundance: NA
d_gene: TRBD1
j_gene: TRBJ2-1
CDR3aa: CAVEDRGHEQFF
CDR3nt: TGTGCCGTAGAGGACAGGGGGCATGAGCAGTTCTTC

len: 14
v_gene: TRBV27
abundance: once
d_gene: NA
j_gene: TRBJ2-7
CDR3aa: CASSLASVGYEQYF
CDR3nt: TGTGCCAGCAGTTTAGCCAGCGTCGGCTACGAGCAGTACTTC

len: 12
v_gene: TRBV7-2
abundance: NA
d_gene: NA
j_gene: TRBJ2-2
CDR3aa: CASSAYFGELFF
CDR3nt: TGTGCCAGCAGCGCATATTTCGGGGAGCTGTTTTTT

len: 13
v_gene: TRBV6-1
abundance: NA
d_gene: NA
j_gene: TRBJ1-1
CDR3aa: CASSEGGLGEAFF
CDR3nt: TGTGCCAGCAGTGAGGGGGGGCTGGGTGAAGCTTTCTTT

len: 15
v_gene: TRBV29-1
abundance: NA
d_gene: NA
j_gene: TRBJ2-1
CDR3aa: CSVGSLEGTYNEQFF
CDR3nt: TGCAGCGTTGGGTCTCTGGAGGGAACTTACAATGAGCAGTTCTTC

len: 16
v_gene: TRBV6-6
abundance: NA
d_gene: NA
j_gene: TRBJ2-3
CDR3aa: CASTYTPGTVVDTQYF
CDR3nt: TGTGCCAGCACCTACACCCCGGGCACCGTGGTAGATACGCAGTATTTT

len: 14
v_gene: TRBV15
abundance: few
d_gene: TRBD2
j_gene: TRBJ2-1
CDR3aa: CATSSGTSLNEQFF
CDR3nt: TGTGCCACCAGCTCCGGGACTAGCCTCAATGAGCAGTTCTTC

len: 14
v_gene: TRBV7-6
abundance: NA
d_gene: NA
j_gene: TRBJ2-1
CDR3aa: CASSLAWGDNEQFF
CDR3nt: TGTGCCAGCAGCTTAGCTTGGGGGGACAATGAGCAGTTCTTC

len: 15
v_gene: TRBV7-9
abundance: NA
d_gene: NA
j_gene: TRBJ2-7
CDR3aa: CASSLVSGDSYEQYF
CDR3nt: TGTGCCAGCAGCTTAGTTTCGGGGGATAGCTACGAGCAGTACTTC

len: 13
v_gene: TRBV6-6
abundance: NA
d_gene: NA
j_gene: TRBJ2-7
CDR3aa: CASTPHPSYEQYF
CDR3nt: TGTGCCAGCACCCCACATCCATCCTACGAGCAGTACTTC

len: 14
v_gene: TRBV2
abundance: NA
d_gene: TRBD2
j_gene: TRBJ2-7
CDR3aa: CASRLAGERYEQYF
CDR3nt: TGTGCCAGCAGATTAGCGGGAGAGCGTTACGAGCAGTACTTC

len: 11
v_gene: TRBV20-1
abundance: NA
d_gene: NA
j_gene: TRBJ2-5
CDR3aa: CSARGRTEQYF
CDR3nt: TGCAGTGCTAGAGGGCGGACAGAGCAGTACTTC

len: 16
v_gene: TRBV14
abundance: NA
d_gene: TRBD2
j_gene: TRBJ2-1
CDR3aa: CASSPRSGGSYNEQFF
CDR3nt: TGTGCCAGCAGCCCTCGTAGCGGGGGGTCCTACAATGAGCAGTTCTTC

len: 15
v_gene: TRBV18
abundance: NA
d_gene: NA
j_gene: TRBJ1-2
CDR3aa: CASSLTTSVAYGYTF
CDR3nt: TGTGCCAGCTCACTAACCACCTCCGTCGCCTATGGCTACACCTTC

len: 14
v_gene: TRBV19
abundance: NA
d_gene: NA
j_gene: TRBJ2-7
CDR3aa: CASSITPEGYEQYF
CDR3nt: TGTGCCAGTAGTATAACCCCGGAGGGCTACGAGCAGTACTTC

len: 14
v_gene: TRBV5-1
abundance: NA
d_gene: NA
j_gene: TRBJ2-7
CDR3aa: CASSHRDGPYEQYF
CDR3nt: TGCGCCAGCAGCCACCGGGACGGACCCTACGAGCAGTACTTC

len: 13
v_gene: TRBV29-1
abundance: NA
d_gene: NA
j_gene: TRBJ2-7
CDR3aa: CSVCTNPTYEQYF
CDR3nt: TGCAGCGTATGTACTAATCCTACCTACGAGCAGTACTTC

len: 18
v_gene: TRBV5-6
abundance: NA
d_gene: NA
j_gene: TRBJ1-1
CDR3aa: CASSRSMGGAALNTEAFF
CDR3nt: TGTGCCAGCAGCCGAAGTATGGGGGGCGCGGCTCTGAACACTGAAGCTTTCTTT

len: 11
v_gene: TRBV11-2
abundance: NA
d_gene: NA
j_gene: TRBJ2-7
CDR3aa: CATSGLHEQYF
CDR3nt: TGTGCCACGAGCGGGTTACACGAGCAGTACTTC

len: 12
v_gene: TRBV29-1
abundance: NA
d_gene: TRBD1
j_gene: TRBJ2-1
CDR3aa: CSVDRGGGEQFF
CDR3nt: TGCAGCGTTGACAGAGGGGGCGGTGAGCAGTTCTTC